One and the same sample provided the 30 T cell receptor beta chains below, sequenced in a study of blood T cells in healthy people across ages. A second about 7 to 12 cycle PCR used barcoded and J-beta primers. Using its own MiXCR run on the 5' RACE reads, TCRdb lists one record per CDR3 protein. Of fewer than 900,000 distinct CDR3 sequences in the sample, around 48% are singletons; the top ten hold under 35%. The material sequenced was blood. Receptors originate from a woman in her sixties or seventies in good health.

CDR3 loop: CASSELPGLADFNIQYF. In DNA form, the CDR3 reads TGTGCCAGCAGTGAGCTGCCCGGACTAGCGGACTTTAACATTCAGTACTTC. The chain combines TRBV2 with TRBJ2-4; 10 nucleotides align to TRBD2. This CDR3 region has 17 residues. From germline, CDR1 is SNHLY and CDR2 FYNNEI. The V segment lost 3 bases and the J segment 7 bases; nucleotides outside the gene matches: 12.

This clonotype was found many times. The chain recombines TRBV4-3 with TRBJ2-1, with 11 bases identical to TRBD2. From germline, CDR1 is LGHNA and CDR2 YSLEER. The CDR3 covers 16 residues. V was clipped by 4 bases and J by 7 bases; unmatched bases: 9. The CDR3 DNA reads TGCGCCAGCAGCCTCGAACTAGCGGGAGTGGCAAATGAGCAGTTCTTC. It is translated as CASSLELAGVANEQFF.

This sequence joins TRBV20-1 and TRBJ2-4; 8 nucleotides align to TRBD1. V lost 6 bases and J lost 1; bases outside the gene matches: 8. Looked up from germline, CDR1 is DFQATT and CDR2 is SNEGSKA (reference sequence). This CDR3 has 15 residues. CDR3 bases: TGCAGTGCAGGGGGGCAGGGGGCTGCCAAAAACATTCAGTACTTC. Its translation: CSAGGQGAAKNIQYF.

The chain employs TRBV20-1 and TRBJ1-1; 9 bases are shared with TRBD1. The CDR3 length is 15 residues. From germline, CDR1 is DFQATT and CDR2 SNEGSKA (reference sequence). The V and J ends lost 4 bases and 5 bases, in that order; junction bases with no gene match: 11. CDR3 loop: CSATNPGQGGTEAFF. The CDR3 bases are TGCAGTGCTACCAATCCGGGACAGGGAGGTACTGAAGCTTTCTTT.

The V and J genes are TRBV27 and TRBJ1-4; no clear D gene. The CDR3 loop spans 17 amino acids. Germline-derived CDR1 and CDR2 are MNHEY and SMNVEV (reference sequence). V was cut by 5 bases and J by 5 bases, with 21 bases left in between. The DNA for the CDR3 is TGTGCCAGCAGTCCCGGGAGGGCTCGGGCTCTCAATGAAAAACTGTTTTTT. Translated, it gives CASSPGRARALNEKLFF.

The rearrangement uses TRBV7-2 and TRBJ2-7; no clear D. The J call may be faulty, since TRBJ2-5 better matches the DNA end. The CDR3 covers 13 residues. From germline, CDR1 is SGHTA and CDR2 FQGNSA. DNA for the CDR3: TGTGCCAGCACCCTCGGACGCTGGGAGACCCAGTACTTC. It translates to CASTLGRWETQYF.

In this sample, this clonotype turned up a few times. The gene calls are TRBV20-1 and TRBJ2-1, with 7 positions matching TRBD2. This CDR3 has 15 amino acids. Germline V CDR1 and CDR2: DFQATT, SNEGSKA (reference sequence). V lost 6 bases and J lost 5; bases outside the gene matches: 13. The DNA of the CDR3 is TGCAGTGCCCTTCAGCCGAGACTAGCAAACAATGAGCAGTTCTTC. This codes for CSALQPRLANNEQFF.

This clonotype was recorded once. A much larger clone sits a single nucleotide away, making a read error possible. This chain joins TRBV29-1 and TRBJ2-5; a possible D gene is TRBD2 (5 bases). The J call may be faulty, since TRBJ2-7 better matches the DNA end. Germline loops: CDR1 SQVTM, CDR2 ANQGSEA. CDR3 length equals 12 residues. The CDR3 DNA reads as TGCAGCGTTGAGATACGGGGCTACGAGCAGTACTTC. This encodes CSVEIRGYEQYF.

As concerns this clonotype: The junction and the germline gene differ at one end; a read error may be behind it. The J gene is TRBJ2-7, the V gene TRBV4-3; weak D call: TRBD1 (6 bases). The CDR3 is 15 residues long. Per germline, CDR1 LGHNA and CDR2 YSLEER. CDR3 region: CASSQFKEQGNERYF. CDR3 nucleotides: TGCGCCAGCAGCCAATTCAAGGAACAGGGCAACGAGCGGTACTTC.

This chain joins TRBV6-2 or TRBV6-3 and TRBJ2-7; a possible D gene is TRBD2 (5 bases). The V and J ends lost 5 bases and 7 bases respectively, with 21 bases between them. Germline CDR1 is MNHEY and CDR2 is SVGEGT. The CDR3 sequence is 15 residues long. The CDR3 loop reads CASSDPSTTKWEQYF. CDR3 DNA: TGTGCCAGCAGTGACCCTAGCACTACAAAGTGGGAGCAGTACTTC.

J is TRBJ2-1 and V is TRBV7-2; weak D call: TRBD1 (6 bases). V dropped 3 bases and J dropped 6 bases, with 15 bases sitting between them. The CDR3 length is 15 residues. In germline, CDR1 is SGHTA, CDR2 FQGNSA. In DNA, the CDR3 is TGTGCCAGCAGCTTGAGGCAGGGGTGGGGCAATGAGCAGTTCTTC. Protein product: CASSLRQGWGNEQFF.

Details on this clonotype: Germline is not matched at one junction end, which may reflect a read error. Here the CDR3 reads CAGSGAVWSTEAFF. The CDR3 DNA is TGTGCCGGCAGCGGGGCGGTTTGGAGCACTGAAGCTTTCTTT. The chain links TRBV5-6 to TRBJ1-1; possibly TRBD1 for D (5 bases). CDR3 length equals 14 residues. Germline assignment: CDR1 SGHDT and CDR2 YYEEEE.

V and J are TRBV20-1 and TRBJ2-7; 7 positions match TRBD1. Unmatched junction bases numbered 7, after V lost 3 bases and J lost 5 bases. CDR1 DFQATT and CDR2 SNEGSKA come from the germline V gene (reference sequence). This CDR3 is 13 amino acids long. CDR3 residues: CSASPGGINEQYF. CDR3 bases: TGCAGTGCTAGTCCAGGGGGAATCAACGAGCAGTACTTC.

The genes are TRBV27 and TRBJ2-5; D ambiguous. The J call could be wrong; TRBJ2-7 is a better fit for the DNA end. The CDR3 is 14 residues long. Looked up from germline, CDR1 is MNHEY and CDR2 is SMNVEV (reference sequence). The CDR3 loop reads CASSLSWRTYEQYF. CDR3 nucleotides: TGTGCCAGCAGTTTATCGTGGCGGACCTACGAGCAGTACTTC.

The chain employs TRBV20-1 and TRBJ1-2; D gene uncertain. Trimming stripped 7 bases from V and 3 bases from J, with 6 bases between. This CDR3 is 10 amino acids long. Germline-derived CDR1 and CDR2 are DFQATT and SNEGSKA (reference sequence). This chain's CDR3 is CSVRDYGYTF. In DNA form, the CDR3 reads TGCAGTGTCCGAGACTATGGCTACACCTTC.

The chain links TRBV24-1 to TRBJ2-1; 7 bases line up with TRBD2. The trim removed 9 bases at V and 0 bases at J, leaving 1 base unmatched. CDR1 is KGHDR, CDR2 SFDVKD, per germline. The CDR3 contains 13 residues. The CDR3 is CATGGGSYNEQFF. As DNA, the CDR3 is TGTGCCACCGGGGGGGGCTCCTACAATGAGCAGTTCTTC.

The CDR3 bases are TGTGCCAGCAGTTTGTCAGGGGCCCCCTTTAATTCACCCCTCCACTTT. Its protein product is CASSLSGAPFNSPLHF. This chain uses TRBV28 with TRBJ1-6, with D possibly being TRBD1 (6 bases). The V and J ends lost 3 bases and 6 bases respectively, with 15 bases between them. CDR1 MDHEN and CDR2 SYDVKM come from the germline V gene. The length of the CDR3 is 16 residues.

The table lists this clonotype with a few counts. The CDR3 DNA follows: TGCAGCCTTAATGGACGACTAGCGGGAGCTGTAGATACGCAGTATTTT. It codes for CSLNGRLAGAVDTQYF. The rearrangement uses TRBV20-1 and TRBJ2-3; 12 positions match TRBD2. This CDR3 has 16 amino acids. Germline CDR1 is DFQATT and CDR2 is SNEGSKA (reference sequence).

The chain carries TRBV6-6 and TRBJ2-7; D not certain. Per the germline V gene, CDR1 is MNHNY and CDR2 is SVGAGI (reference sequence). Trimming removed 6 bases at V and 0 bases at J, with 12 bases between. This CDR3 region has 14 residues. CDR3 in amino acids: CASSWSLSSYEQYF. The CDR3, as DNA: TGTGCCAGCAGCTGGTCGCTCAGCTCCTACGAGCAGTACTTC.

This clonotype was picked up one time. The genes are TRBV27 and TRBJ2-3, with 7 bases aligning to TRBD2. Germline values: CDR1 MNHEY, CDR2 SMNVEV (reference sequence). Trimming took 7 bases from V and 0 from J; bases not matched to a gene: 10. The CDR3 is 16 residues long. Written as DNA, the CDR3 is TGTGCCAGCACCATCCACCCGGGAGGAAGCACAGATACGCAGTATTTT. Its translation: CASTIHPGGSTDTQYF.

In this sample, this clonotype turned up a few times. The J gene is TRBJ1-2, the V gene TRBV12-3 or TRBV12-4; 7 bases line up with TRBD1. The CDR3 is made up of 16 amino acids. With V trimmed by 4 bases and J by 4 bases, 12 bases remained unmatched. In nucleotides, the CDR3 is TGTGCCAGCAGTTCCTCCCCGGACAGGTTTCGCTATGGCTACACCTTC. Translated, it gives CASSSSPDRFRYGYTF.

This clonotype was seen at least ten times. The chain couples TRBV12-3 or TRBV12-4 to TRBJ2-3; a weak D match, TRBD2 (5 bases). The V gene lost 5 bases and the J gene lost 8 bases, with 20 bases spanning the gap. The CDR3 is made up of 15 amino acids. The CDR3 protein is CASSLAVTIAATQYF. The CDR3 bases are TGTGCCAGCAGTCTCGCCGTGACTATCGCAGCTACGCAGTATTTT.

CDR3 sequence reads: CASSSQREGYEQYF. The CDR3 DNA is TGTGCCAGCAGCTCTCAGCGGGAAGGTTACGAGCAGTACTTC. The J gene is TRBJ2-7, the V gene TRBV7-2; TRBD2 matches at 7 bases. V was pared by 4 bases and J by 4 bases, with 7 bases of the junction left unmatched. Germline CDR1 and CDR2: SGHTA and FQGNSA. CDR3 length equals 14 residues.

The V gene is TRBV29-1, the J gene TRBJ2-1, with TRBD2 matching 11 bases. The CDR3 sequence is 15 residues long. Germline V CDR1 and CDR2: SQVTM, ANQGSEA. V lost 5 bases and J lost 4; bases outside the gene matches: 7. The CDR3 nucleotides are TGCAGCGTTTTGGGGACTAGCGGTGCGTACAATGAGCAGTTCTTC. Its protein product is CSVLGTSGAYNEQFF.

The chain links TRBV2 to TRBJ1-2; 7 bases fit TRBD1. Germline V lookup: CDR1 SNHLY, CDR2 FYNNEI. The V segment lost 4 bases and the J segment 8 bases; nucleotides outside the gene matches: 7. The CDR3 is made up of 13 amino acids. CDR3 amino acids: CASSVRGQRGYTF. DNA for the CDR3: TGTGCCAGCAGTGTTAGGGGGCAGAGAGGCTACACCTTC.

The chain uses TRBV20-1 and TRBJ2-1, with a possible D match to TRBD1 (5 bases). This CDR3 contains 13 residues. V lost 2 bases to trimming and J lost 4 bases, with 9 bases between them. Per the germline V gene, CDR1 is DFQATT and CDR2 is SNEGSKA (reference sequence). This chain's CDR3 is CSARQGGYNEQFF. The CDR3 DNA follows: TGCAGTGCTAGACAGGGTGGGTACAATGAGCAGTTCTTC.

This chain uses TRBV14 with TRBJ2-3; 7 bases align to TRBD1. With 8 bases clipped from V and 1 base from J, the junction kept 9 bases outside the gene matches. The length of the CDR3 is 15 residues. Germline values: CDR1 SGHDN, CDR2 FVKESK. This CDR3 is CASSPRQGGTDTQYF. In DNA form, the CDR3 reads TGTGCCAGCTCCCCCCGACAGGGTGGCACAGATACGCAGTATTTT.

A note on this clonotype: A read error may produce the germline difference seen at one junction end. The V call is TRBV4-2, the J call TRBJ1-2; 8 bases map to TRBD1. Germline values: CDR1 LGHNA, CDR2 YNFKEQ. The CDR3 extends over 15 amino acids. The CDR3 sequence: CASSQHEDREYGCTF. The CDR3 bases are TGTGCCAGCAGCCAACACGAGGACAGGGAATATGGCTGCACCTTC.

There are a few counts of this clonotype. The chain links TRBV6-5 to TRBJ2-7, with 8 bases fitting TRBD1. Germline values: CDR1 MNHEY, CDR2 SVGAGI. Trimming removed 6 bases from V and 5 bases from J; junction bases left unmatched: 9. The CDR3 has 14 residues. CDR3 in DNA: TGTGCCAGCAGGTCCCCCGGGACAGGTGACGAGCAGTACTTC. Protein product: CASRSPGTGDEQYF.

This sequence joins TRBV20-1 and TRBJ2-4; TRBD2 matches at 7 bases. The CDR3 contains 16 residues. Germline CDR1 is DFQATT and CDR2 is SNEGSKA (reference sequence). With 0 bases clipped from V and 0 bases from J, the junction kept 5 bases outside the gene matches. CDR3 nucleotide sequence: TGCAGTGCTAGAGATCCCCGGGGGGTAGCCAAAAACATTCAGTACTTC. Its translation: CSARDPRGVAKNIQYF.